In its sample, the clone carrying this T cell receptor beta chain was seen once. The antigen remains unidentified. Profiled with immunoSEQ multiplex PCR; TCRdb holds only in-frame clones, not every one. The table shows roughly 30,000 clones, with about three quarters occurring only once. CD4+ T cells specific for antigen were expanded with viral peptide pools by the ViraFEST assay before sequencing. Once cultured for around 11 days, the cells underwent separation to obtain CD4+ T cells. Recipients of the vaccine had no prior SARS-CoV-2 infection and negative nucleocapsid antibodies. This sample was taken from a study of vaccination effects on CD4 cells after COVID-19. Across the whole study: As their vaccination, participants received two doses of either BNT162b2 or mRNA-1273.

General observations from the study: Late after vaccination, infection- and vaccine-induced clones showed marked clonal contraction. Missing from the study were early post-infection timepoints, and its convalescent patients were few. After vaccination of healthy people, only 1 of 255 vaccine-induced clones cross-reacted with common cold coronaviruses.

Here the sequenced sample was CD4+ T cells from PBMCs cultured with HCoV-OC43 spike peptides, taken before COVID-19 vaccination. Regarding subset: HCoV-OC43 spike overlapping peptide pool stimulation. The receptor was derived from a human donor who received a COVID-19 vaccine.

The CDR3 DNA sequence: TGTGCCTGGAGCCCCGGACTCAATGAGCAGTTCTTC. It translates to CAWSPGLNEQFF. The V gene is TRBV30, the J gene TRBJ2-1; D may be TRBD2 (5 bases). Trimming shortened V by 3 bases and J by 6 bases, and 9 bases separated the two germline ends. The CDR3 sequence is 12 residues long. Germline lookup yields CDR1 GTSNPN and CDR2 SVGIG (reference sequence).